The table lists the clone carrying this T cell receptor (beta chain) with a few counts. Assay: immunoSEQ multiplex PCR; the TCRdb copy retains only in-frame clones and omits some. The data contain 250,000 to 350,000 clones, 70% to 90% of them singletons. Cohort 3 donors were reported recovered after two negative PCRs, clearance, or symptom resolution. The CDR3 sequence is 15 residues long. The ends were cut back, 1 base at V and 3 bases at J, with 11 bases in the middle. Germline CDR1 is SGHRS and CDR2 is YFSETQ. These data come from a study of blood T cell repertoires in COVID-19. Across the study: Whether acute or convalescent, the COVID-19 samples came from the United States, Italy and Spain. The analysed material was cDNA or gDNA that came from T cells, B-cell-depleted T cells, or PBMCs.

The sample taken for sequencing was PBMCs or T cells enriched from blood (not recorded which). This TCR was sampled from a woman in her twenties or thirties who had recovered from COVID-19. The chain joins TRBV5-1 to TRBJ1-3, with D uncertain. In DNA, the CDR3 is TGCGCCAGCAGCTTGACCGCAGGTGGTGGAAACACCATATATTTT. Amino acid sequence: CASSLTAGGGNTIYF.